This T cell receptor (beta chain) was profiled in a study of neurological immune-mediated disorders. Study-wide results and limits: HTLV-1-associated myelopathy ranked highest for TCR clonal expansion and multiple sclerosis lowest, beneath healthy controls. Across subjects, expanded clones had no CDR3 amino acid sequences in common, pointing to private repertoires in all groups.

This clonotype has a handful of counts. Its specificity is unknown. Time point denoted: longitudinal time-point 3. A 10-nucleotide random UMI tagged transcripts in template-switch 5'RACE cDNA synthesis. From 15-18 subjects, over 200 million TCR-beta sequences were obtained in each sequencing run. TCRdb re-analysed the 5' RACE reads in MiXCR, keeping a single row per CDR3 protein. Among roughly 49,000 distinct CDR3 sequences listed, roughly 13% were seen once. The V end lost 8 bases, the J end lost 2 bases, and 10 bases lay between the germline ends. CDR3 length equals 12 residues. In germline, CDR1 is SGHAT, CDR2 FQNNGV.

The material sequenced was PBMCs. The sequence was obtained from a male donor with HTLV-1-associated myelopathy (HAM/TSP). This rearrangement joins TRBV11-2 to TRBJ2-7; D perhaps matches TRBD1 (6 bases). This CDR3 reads CASGTLAYEQYF. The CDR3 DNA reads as TGTGCCAGCGGGACATTAGCCTACGAGCAGTACTTC.